The source of this T cell receptor (beta chain) is a study of glioma-infiltrating T cells after dendritic cell vaccination. Concerning this clone: Its target is unknown.

The time point denotes: after dendritic cell vaccination, including at tumor progression/relapse. From germline, CDR1 is MGHRA and CDR2 YSYEKL. Trimming took 6 bases from V and 5 from J, leaving 13 bases between them. The length of the CDR3 is 13 residues. Overall study results and limits: Only a small number of patients had complete blood and tumor samples.

Amplification used 60 V beta primers and 13 J beta primers. Sequencing used immunoSEQ multiplex PCR; TCRdb keeps in-frame clones, though not all of them. The repertoire holds approximately 50,000 clones, with about 88% as singletons. This clonotype originated in a human donor with glioblastoma. The rearrangement joins TRBV4-1 to TRBJ1-1; possible D gene TRBD1, 5 bases. The sequencing here drew on blood, taken after dendritic cell vaccination. CDR3 in DNA: TGCGCCAGCAGAAGGGGAATGAGTACTGAAGCTTTCTTT. This codes for CASRRGMSTEAFF.